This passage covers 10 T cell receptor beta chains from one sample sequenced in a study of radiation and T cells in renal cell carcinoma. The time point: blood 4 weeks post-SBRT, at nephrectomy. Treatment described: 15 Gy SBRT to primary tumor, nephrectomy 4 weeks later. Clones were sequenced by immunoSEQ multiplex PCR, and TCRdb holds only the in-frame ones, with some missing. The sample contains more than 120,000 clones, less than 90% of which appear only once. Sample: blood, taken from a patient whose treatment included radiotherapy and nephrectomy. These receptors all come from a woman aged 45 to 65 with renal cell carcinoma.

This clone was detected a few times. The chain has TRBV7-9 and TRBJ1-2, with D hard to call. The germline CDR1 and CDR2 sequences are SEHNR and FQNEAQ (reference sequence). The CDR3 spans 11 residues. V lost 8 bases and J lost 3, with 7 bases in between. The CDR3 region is CASGRDYGYTF. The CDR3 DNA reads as TGTGCCAGCGGCCGTGACTATGGCTACACCTTC.

The CDR3 spells CASSFPSGTDTQYF. In nucleotides, the CDR3 is TGCGCCAGCAGCTTTCCGAGTGGCACAGATACGCAGTATTTT. The V gene is TRBV5-1, the J gene TRBJ2-3; no clear D. The CDR3 has 14 residues. V was cut by 2 bases and J by 1 base, with 8 bases left in between. Per germline, CDR1 SGHRS and CDR2 YFSETQ.

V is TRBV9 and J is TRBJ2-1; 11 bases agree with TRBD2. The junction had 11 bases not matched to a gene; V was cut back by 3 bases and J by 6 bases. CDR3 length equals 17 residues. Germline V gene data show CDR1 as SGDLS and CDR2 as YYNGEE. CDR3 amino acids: CASSARLAGGPSNEQFF. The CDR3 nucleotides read TGTGCCAGCAGCGCTCGCTTAGCGGGGGGGCCTTCCAATGAGCAGTTCTTC.

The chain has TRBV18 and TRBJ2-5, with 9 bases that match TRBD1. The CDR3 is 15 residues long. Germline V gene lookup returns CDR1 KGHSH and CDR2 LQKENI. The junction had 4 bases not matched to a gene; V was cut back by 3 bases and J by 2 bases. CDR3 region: CASSPDRGVQETQYF. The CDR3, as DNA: TGTGCCAGCTCACCGGACAGGGGTGTGCAAGAGACCCAGTACTTC.

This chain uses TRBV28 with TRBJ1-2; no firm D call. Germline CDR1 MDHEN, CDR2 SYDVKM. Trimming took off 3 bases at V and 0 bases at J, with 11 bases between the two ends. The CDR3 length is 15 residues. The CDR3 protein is CASSLRHLANYGYTF. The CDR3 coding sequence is TGTGCCAGCAGTTTGCGACACTTAGCTAACTATGGCTACACCTTC.

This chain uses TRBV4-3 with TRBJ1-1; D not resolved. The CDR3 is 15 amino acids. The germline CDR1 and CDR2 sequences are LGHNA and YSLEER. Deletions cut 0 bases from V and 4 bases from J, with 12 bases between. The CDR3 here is CASSQDSGGSTEAFF. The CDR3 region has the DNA TGCGCCAGCAGCCAAGATTCCGGAGGGAGCACTGAAGCTTTCTTT.

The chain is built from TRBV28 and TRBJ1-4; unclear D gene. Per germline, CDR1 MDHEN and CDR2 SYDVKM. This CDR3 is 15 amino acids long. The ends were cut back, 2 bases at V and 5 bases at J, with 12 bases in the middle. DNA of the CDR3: TGTGCCAGCAGTTTAGCGGGTGGCACAAATGAAAAACTGTTTTTT. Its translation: CASSLAGGTNEKLFF.

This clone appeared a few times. Here the CDR3 reads CSAPRDTEAFF. In nucleotides, the CDR3 is TGCAGTGCCCCCCGCGACACTGAAGCTTTCTTT. The chain couples TRBV20-1 to TRBJ1-1; no clear D. This CDR3 region has 11 residues. V lost 6 bases and J lost 3, with 8 bases in between. Germline V gene lookup returns CDR1 DFQATT and CDR2 SNEGSKA (reference sequence).

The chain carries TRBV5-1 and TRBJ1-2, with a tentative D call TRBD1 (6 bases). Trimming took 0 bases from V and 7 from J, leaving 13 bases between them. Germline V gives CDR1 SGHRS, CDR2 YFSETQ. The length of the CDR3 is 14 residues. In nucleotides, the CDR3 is TGCGCCAGCAGCTTGGAACAGGGTCCGGGTGGCTACACCTTC. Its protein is CASSLEQGPGGYTF.

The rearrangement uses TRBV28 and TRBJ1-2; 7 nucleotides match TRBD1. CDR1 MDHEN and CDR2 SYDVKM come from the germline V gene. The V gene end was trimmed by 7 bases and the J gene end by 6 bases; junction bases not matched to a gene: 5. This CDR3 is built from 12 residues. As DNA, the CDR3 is TGTGCCAGCAAGGGGGCCGAGGATGGCTACACCTTC. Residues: CASKGAEDGYTF.